One TCR beta chain is described in this entry. The antigen is unknown. CDR3 size: 17 residues. Germline CDR1 reads SNHLY; CDR2 reads FYNNEI. V was cut by 7 bases and J by 0 bases, with 18 bases left in between. The data originate from a study of T cells in Graves' hyperthyroidism and ophthalmopathy. Study findings and constraints: Blood also showed most of the thyroid clonotypes that were expanded above 0.001.

Amplified TCR beta CDR3 regions came from RNA transcripts. TCR CDR3 underwent first-round RT-PCR with the HTBI primer set. TCRdb fed the multiplex PCR reads into MiXCR, producing one record per CDR3 protein. The data hold about 540,000 distinct CDR3 sequences, with around 45% observed a single time. The material sequenced was peripheral blood or thyroid tissue (not recorded which). The origin of this receptor is a young woman with Graves' hyperthyroidism. V usage is TRBV2 and J usage is TRBJ1-4; no firm D call. The CDR3 loop reads CASNHGEQAATNEKLFF. CDR3 nucleotide sequence: TGTGCCAGCAATCACGGTGAGCAGGCGGCAACTAATGAAAAACTGTTTTTT.